This entry features one T cell receptor (beta chain) sequence. The source of the sample is a study of blood T cell repertoires in COVID-19. Study-level background: PBMCs, B-cell-depleted T cells, or T cells provided the cDNA or gDNA that made up the material.

V was pared by 2 bases and J by 7 bases, with 5 bases of the junction left unmatched. Germline-derived CDR1 and CDR2 are SGHTA and FQGTGA. The CDR3 covers 14 residues. Original handling: From reference gene primer amplification, estimates of nucleated cell counts were derived. TCRdb's copy holds only in-frame clones and misses some; the assay was immunoSEQ multiplex PCR. V and J calls and clone size follow that table, whereas D and trimming were derived from the DNA. The repertoire holds more than 150,000 clones, with over 90% as singletons. The receptor was derived from a middle-aged man with acute or convalescent COVID-19. The chain carries TRBV7-3 and TRBJ2-5; 9 bases map to TRBD1. Sequenced material: peripheral blood. The CDR3 sequence: CASSLGGQGGTQYF. The CDR3 nucleotides read TGTGCCAGCAGCTTAGGGGGACAGGGAGGGACCCAGTACTTC.